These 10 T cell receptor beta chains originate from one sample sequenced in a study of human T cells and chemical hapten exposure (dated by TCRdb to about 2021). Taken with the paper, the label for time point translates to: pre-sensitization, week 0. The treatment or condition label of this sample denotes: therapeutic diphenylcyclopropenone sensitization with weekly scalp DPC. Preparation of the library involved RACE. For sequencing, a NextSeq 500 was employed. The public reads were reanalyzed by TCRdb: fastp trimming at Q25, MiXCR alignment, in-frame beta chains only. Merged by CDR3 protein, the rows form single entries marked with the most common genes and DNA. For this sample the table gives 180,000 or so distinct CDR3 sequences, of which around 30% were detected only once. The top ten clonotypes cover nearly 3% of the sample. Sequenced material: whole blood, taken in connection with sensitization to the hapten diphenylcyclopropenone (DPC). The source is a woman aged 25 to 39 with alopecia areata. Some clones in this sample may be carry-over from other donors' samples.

The CDR3 loop is CASSFLVGNTEAFF. CDR3 bases: TGTGCCAGCAGCTTTTTAGTCGGGAACACTGAAGCTTTCTTT. The rearrangement joins TRBV11-1 to TRBJ1-1; D gene uncertain. This CDR3 has 14 residues. Germline values: CDR1 SGHAT, CDR2 FQDESV (reference sequence). Trimming took 3 bases from V and 1 from J, leaving 9 bases between them.

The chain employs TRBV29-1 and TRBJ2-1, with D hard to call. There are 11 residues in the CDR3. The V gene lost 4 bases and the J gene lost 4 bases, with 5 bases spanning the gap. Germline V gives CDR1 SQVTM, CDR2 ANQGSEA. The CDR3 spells CSVGGYNEQFF. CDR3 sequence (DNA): TGCAGCGTTGGGGGATACAATGAGCAGTTCTTC.

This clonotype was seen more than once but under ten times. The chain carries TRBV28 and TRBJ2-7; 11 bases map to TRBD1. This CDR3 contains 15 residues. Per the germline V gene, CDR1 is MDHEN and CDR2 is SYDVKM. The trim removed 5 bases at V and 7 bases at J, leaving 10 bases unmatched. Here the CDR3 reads CASSPGDRGNGEQYF. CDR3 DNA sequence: TGTGCCAGCAGTCCCGGGGACAGGGGGAATGGAGAGCAGTACTTC.

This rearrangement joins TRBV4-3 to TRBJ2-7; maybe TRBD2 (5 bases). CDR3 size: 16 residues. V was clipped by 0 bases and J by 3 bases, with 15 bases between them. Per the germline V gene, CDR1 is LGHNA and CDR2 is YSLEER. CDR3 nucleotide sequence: TGCGCCAGCAGCCAAGATAGGTTCAGTACTAGCTACGAGCAGTACTTC. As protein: CASSQDRFSTSYEQYF.

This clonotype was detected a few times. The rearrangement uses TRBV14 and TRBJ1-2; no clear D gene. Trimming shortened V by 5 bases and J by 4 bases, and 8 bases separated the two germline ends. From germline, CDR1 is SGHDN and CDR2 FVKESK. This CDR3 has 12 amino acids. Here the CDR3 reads CASSSVSYGYTF. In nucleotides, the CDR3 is TGTGCCAGCAGCAGCGTGAGCTATGGCTACACCTTC. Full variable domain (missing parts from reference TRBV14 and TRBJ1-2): EAGVTQFPSHSVIEKGQTVTLRCDPISGHDNLYWYRRVMGKEIKFLLHFVKESKQDESGMPNNRFLAERTGGTYSTLKVQPAELEDSGVYFCASSSVSYGYTFGSGTRLTVV.

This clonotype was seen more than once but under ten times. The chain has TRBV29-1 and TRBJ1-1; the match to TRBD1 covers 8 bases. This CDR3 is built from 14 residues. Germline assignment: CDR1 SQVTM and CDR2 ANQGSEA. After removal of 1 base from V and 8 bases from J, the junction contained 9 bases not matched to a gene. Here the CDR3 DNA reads TGCAGCGTTGAAGTGATCCCCCGGACAGGGGAAGCTTTCTTT. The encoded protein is CSVEVIPRTGEAFF. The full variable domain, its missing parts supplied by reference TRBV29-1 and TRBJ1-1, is SAVISQKPSRDICQRGTSLTIQCQVDSQVTMMFWYRQQPGQSLTLIATANQGSEATYESGFVIDKFPISRPNLTFSTLTVSNMSPEDSSIYLCSVEVIPRTGEAFFGQGTRLTVV.

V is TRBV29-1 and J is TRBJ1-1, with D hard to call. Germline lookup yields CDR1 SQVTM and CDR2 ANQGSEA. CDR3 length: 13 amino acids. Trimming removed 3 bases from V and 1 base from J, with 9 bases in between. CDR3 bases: TGCAGCGTTGACAGGAGAACGAACACTGAAGCTTTCTTT. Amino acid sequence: CSVDRRTNTEAFF.

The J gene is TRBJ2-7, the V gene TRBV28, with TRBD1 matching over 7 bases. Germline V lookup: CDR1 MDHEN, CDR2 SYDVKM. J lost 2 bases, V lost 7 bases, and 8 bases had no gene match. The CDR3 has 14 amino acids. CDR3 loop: CASNYGDSTYEQYF. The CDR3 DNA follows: TGTGCCAGCAACTACGGGGACAGTACCTACGAGCAGTACTTC.

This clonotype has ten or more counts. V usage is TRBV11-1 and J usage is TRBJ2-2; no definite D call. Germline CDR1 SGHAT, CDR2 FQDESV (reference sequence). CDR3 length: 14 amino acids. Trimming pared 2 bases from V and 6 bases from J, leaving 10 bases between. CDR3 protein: CASSLTAGAGELFF. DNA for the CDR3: TGTGCCAGCAGCTTAACCGCTGGGGCCGGGGAGCTGTTTTTT.

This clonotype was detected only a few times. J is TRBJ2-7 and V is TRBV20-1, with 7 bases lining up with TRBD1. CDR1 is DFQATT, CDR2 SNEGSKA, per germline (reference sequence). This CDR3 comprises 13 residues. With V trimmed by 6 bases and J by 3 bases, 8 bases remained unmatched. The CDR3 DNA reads TGCAGTGCGCGGCGGACAGGTTACTACGAGCAGTACTTC. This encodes CSARRTGYYEQYF.